Below are 10 T cell receptor beta chains sequenced from a single sample in a study of brain T cells in children with intractable seizures. Assay: immunoSEQ multiplex PCR; the TCRdb copy retains only in-frame clones and omits some. The table shows 110,000 or so clones, with roughly 92% occurring only once. The sequences come from peripheral blood, collected at surgery. Receptors were obtained from a boy in the first two years of life with hemimegalencephaly and intractable seizures.

The V call is TRBV6-6, the J call TRBJ1-6; weak D call: TRBD1 (5 bases). Trimming removed 2 bases from V and 0 bases from J, with 5 bases in between. Germline CDR1 reads MNHNY; CDR2 reads SVGAGI (reference sequence). This CDR3 contains 15 residues. The CDR3 sequence is CASSYGTSYNSPLHF. In DNA form, the CDR3 reads TGTGCCAGCAGTTACGGGACCTCCTATAATTCACCCCTCCACTTT.

Comments on this clone: One end of the junction does not line up with germline, which may come from a read error. The V and J genes are TRBV7-3 and TRBJ2-7; D may be TRBD1 (6 bases). Per germline, CDR1 SGHTA and CDR2 FQGTGA. This CDR3 comprises 13 residues. For the CDR3, the DNA is TGTGCCAGCAGCCTAACAGGGTATCACGAGCAGTACTTC. It yields the protein CASSLTGYHEQYF.

The chain uses TRBV10-3 and TRBJ1-4; the match to TRBD1 covers 9 bases. This CDR3 is 14 amino acids long. Germline CDR1 reads ENHRY; CDR2 reads SYGVKD. V dropped 6 bases and J dropped 5; count of bases not matched to a gene: 4. Here the CDR3 DNA reads TGTGCCATCAGCACAGGGGGCGGAAATGAAAAACTGTTTTTT. This codes for CAISTGGGNEKLFF.

The gene calls are TRBV28 and TRBJ2-1, with D hard to call. The CDR3 has 11 residues. Germline loops: CDR1 MDHEN, CDR2 SYDVKM. V shed 5 bases and J shed 13 bases, with 12 bases lying between them. The CDR3 is CASSNPGLQFF. Here the CDR3 DNA reads TGTGCCAGCAGTAACCCCGGGCTACAGTTCTTC.

The rearrangement uses TRBV2 and TRBJ1-6; D is unresolved. Germline V gene lookup returns CDR1 SNHLY and CDR2 FYNNEI. Trimming pared 6 bases from V and 12 bases from J, leaving 12 bases between. The CDR3 is made up of 12 amino acids. CDR3 region: CASREGKGPLHF. For the CDR3, the DNA is TGTGCCAGCAGAGAGGGAAAGGGACCCCTCCACTTT. Supplemented by reference TRBV2 and TRBJ1-6, the full variable domain reads EPEVTQTPSHQVTQMGQEVILRCVPISNHLYFYWYRQILGQKVEFLVSFYNNEISEKSEIFDDQFSVERPDGSNFTLKIRSTKLEDSAMYFCASREGKGPLHFGNGTRLTVT.

A single count supports this clone. This rearrangement joins TRBV7-9 to TRBJ1-4, with a weak D call TRBD1 (6 bases). The CDR3 covers 14 residues. Per the germline V gene, CDR1 is SEHNR and CDR2 is FQNEAQ (reference sequence). V lost 3 bases and J lost 7, with 12 bases in between. The CDR3 loop is CASSLVGALEKLFF. CDR3 bases: TGTGCCAGCAGCTTGGTGGGGGCGCTTGAAAAACTGTTTTTT.

The V and J genes are TRBV6-5 and TRBJ1-1; 7 bases map to TRBD1. CDR3 length: 14 residues. V lost 6 bases, J lost 5 bases, and 9 bases stayed unmatched. CDR1 is MNHEY, CDR2 SVGAGI, per germline. CDR3 bases: TGTGCCAGCAGGGTCAGGGGGGCGAGGACTGAAGCTTTCTTT. Amino acid sequence: CASRVRGARTEAFF.

The V and J genes are TRBV7-9 and TRBJ1-4; D is possibly TRBD1 (5 bases). The CDR3 runs to 15 residues. Trimming removed 0 bases at V and 4 bases at J, with 9 bases between. CDR1 is SEHNR, CDR2 FQNEAQ, per germline (reference sequence). As DNA, the CDR3 is TGTGCCAGCAGCTTAGCGCGGGGACTTAATGAAAAACTGTTTTTT. Its translation is CASSLARGLNEKLFF.

This clone has just a few counts. This chain uses TRBV4-2 with TRBJ1-2; 10 nucleotides line up with TRBD1. Germline V gives CDR1 LGHNA, CDR2 YNFKEQ. The CDR3 spans 15 residues. The V segment lost 0 bases and the J segment 7 bases; nucleotides outside the gene matches: 5. CDR3 nucleotide sequence: TGTGCCAGCAGCCAAGAGTGGGGACAGGGGATTGGCTACACCTTC. It codes for CASSQEWGQGIGYTF.

The chain employs TRBV4-1 and TRBJ2-7; TRBD2 might be the D (6 bases). This CDR3 spans 14 amino acids. Germline V gene lookup returns CDR1 MGHRA and CDR2 YSYEKL. The germline V and J ends were trimmed by 0 bases and 2 bases, with 8 bases remaining between them. This CDR3 reads CASSQDIAAYEQYF. CDR3 nucleotide sequence: TGCGCCAGCAGCCAAGATATAGCGGCCTACGAGCAGTACTTC.